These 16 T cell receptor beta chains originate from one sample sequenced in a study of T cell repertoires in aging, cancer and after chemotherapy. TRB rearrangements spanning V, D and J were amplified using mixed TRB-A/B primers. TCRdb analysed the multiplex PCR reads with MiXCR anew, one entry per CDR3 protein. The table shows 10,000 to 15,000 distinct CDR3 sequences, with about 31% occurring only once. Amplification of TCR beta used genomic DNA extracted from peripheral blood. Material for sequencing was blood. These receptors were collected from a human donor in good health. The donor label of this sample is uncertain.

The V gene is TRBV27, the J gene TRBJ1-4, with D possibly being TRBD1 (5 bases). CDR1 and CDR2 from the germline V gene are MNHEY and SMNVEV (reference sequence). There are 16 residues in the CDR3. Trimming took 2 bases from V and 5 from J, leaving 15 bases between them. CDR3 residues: CASSLRRPGNNEKLFF. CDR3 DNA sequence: TGTGCCAGCAGTTTAAGGCGACCAGGGAACAATGAAAAACTGTTTTTT.

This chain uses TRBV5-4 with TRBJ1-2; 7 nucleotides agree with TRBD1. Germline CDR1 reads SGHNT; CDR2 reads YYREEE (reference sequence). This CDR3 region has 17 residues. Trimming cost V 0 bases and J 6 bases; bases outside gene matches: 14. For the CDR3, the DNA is TGTGCCAGCAGCTTGGCCGTTGGGCCAGGGGGTAGGGATGGCTACACCTTC. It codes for CASSLAVGPGGRDGYTF.

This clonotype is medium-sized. In DNA, the CDR3 is TGTGCCTGGACAAGGGACAGTCTGGACGAGCAGTACTTC. Translation gives CAWTRDSLDEQYF. The V gene is TRBV30, the J gene TRBJ2-7; 7 bases fit TRBD1. The CDR3 runs to 13 residues. The germline CDR1 and CDR2 sequences are GTSNPN and SVGIG (reference sequence). The junction had 8 bases not matched to a gene; V was cut back by 4 bases and J by 5 bases.

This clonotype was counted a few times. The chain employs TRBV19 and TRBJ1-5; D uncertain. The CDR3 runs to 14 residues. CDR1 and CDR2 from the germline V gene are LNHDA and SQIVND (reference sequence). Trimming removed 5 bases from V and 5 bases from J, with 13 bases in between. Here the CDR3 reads CASSWSRTYQPQHF. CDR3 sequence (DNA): TGTGCCAGTAGTTGGAGCCGCACCTATCAGCCCCAGCATTTT.

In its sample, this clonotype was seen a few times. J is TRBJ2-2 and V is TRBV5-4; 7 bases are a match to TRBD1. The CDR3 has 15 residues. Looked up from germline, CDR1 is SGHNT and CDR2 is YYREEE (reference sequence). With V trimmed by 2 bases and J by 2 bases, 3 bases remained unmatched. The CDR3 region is CASSFRDRNTGELFF. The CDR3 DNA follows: TGTGCCAGCAGCTTCCGGGACAGAAACACCGGGGAGCTGTTTTTT. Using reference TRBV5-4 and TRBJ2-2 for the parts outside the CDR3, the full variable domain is ETGVTQSPTHLIKTRGQQVTLRCSSQSGHNTVSWYQQALGQGPQFIFQYYREEENGRGNFPPRFSGLQFPNYSSELNVNALELDDSALYLCASSFRDRNTGELFFGEGSRLTVL.

As DNA, the CDR3 is TGTGGATCAAGAATCAGGGGGCTCGGCACAGATACGCAGTATTTT. Translated: CGSRIRGLGTDTQYF. The gene calls are TRBV10-3 and TRBJ2-3; 8 nucleotides align to TRBD1. Germline assignment: CDR1 ENHRY and CDR2 SYGVKD. The CDR3 consists of 15 residues.

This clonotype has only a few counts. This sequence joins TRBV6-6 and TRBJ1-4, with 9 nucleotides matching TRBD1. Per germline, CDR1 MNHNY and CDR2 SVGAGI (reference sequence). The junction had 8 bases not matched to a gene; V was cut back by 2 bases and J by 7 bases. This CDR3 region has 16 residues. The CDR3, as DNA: TGTGCCAGCAGTTACGCGGGTGGGACAGGGTCTGAAAAACTGTTTTTT. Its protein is CASSYAGGTGSEKLFF.

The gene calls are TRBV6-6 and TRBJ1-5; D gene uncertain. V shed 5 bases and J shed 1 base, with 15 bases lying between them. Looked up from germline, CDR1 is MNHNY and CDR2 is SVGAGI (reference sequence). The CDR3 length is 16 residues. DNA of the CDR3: TGTGCCAGCAGTCCCGACCTGGGAGGGAGCAATCAGCCCCAGCATTTT. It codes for CASSPDLGGSNQPQHF.

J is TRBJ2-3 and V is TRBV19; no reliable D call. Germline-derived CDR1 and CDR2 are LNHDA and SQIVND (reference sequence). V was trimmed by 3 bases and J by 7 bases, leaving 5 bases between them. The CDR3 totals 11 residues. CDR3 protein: CASSIYNTQYF. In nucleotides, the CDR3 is TGTGCCAGTAGTATCTATAATACGCAGTATTTT. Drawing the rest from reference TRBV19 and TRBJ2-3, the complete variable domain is DGGITQSPKYLFRKEGQNVTLSCEQNLNHDAMYWYRQDPGQGLRLIYYSQIVNDFQKGDIAEGYSVSREKKESFPLTVTSAQKNPTAFYLCASSIYNTQYFGPGTRLTVL.

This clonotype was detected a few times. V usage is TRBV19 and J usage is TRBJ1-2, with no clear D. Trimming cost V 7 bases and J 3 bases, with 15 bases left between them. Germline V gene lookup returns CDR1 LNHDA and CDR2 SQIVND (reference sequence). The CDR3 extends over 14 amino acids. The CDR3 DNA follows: TGTGCCAGTACCCTGGGTAGAGGTGACTATGGCTACACCTTC. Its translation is CASTLGRGDYGYTF.

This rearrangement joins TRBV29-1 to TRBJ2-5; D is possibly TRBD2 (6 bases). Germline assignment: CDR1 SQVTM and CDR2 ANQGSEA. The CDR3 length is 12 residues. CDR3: CSARGTQETQYF. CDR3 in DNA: TGCAGTGCGCGGGGAACCCAAGAGACCCAGTACTTC.

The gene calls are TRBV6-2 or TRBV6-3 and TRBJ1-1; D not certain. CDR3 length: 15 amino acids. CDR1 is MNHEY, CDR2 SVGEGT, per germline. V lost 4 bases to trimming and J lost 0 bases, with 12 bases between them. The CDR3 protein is CASSLWFRVNTEAFF. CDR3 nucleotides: TGTGCCAGCAGTTTATGGTTTCGGGTGAACACTGAAGCTTTCTTT.

The CDR3, as DNA: TGTGCCAGCTCGGGACAGGCGCCTTTTACTTCCTACGAGCAGTACTTC. Residues: CASSGQAPFTSYEQYF. The chain carries TRBV27 and TRBJ2-7; 8 bases match TRBD1. Germline V lookup: CDR1 MNHEY, CDR2 SMNVEV (reference sequence). V shed 8 bases, J shed 1 base, and the junction held 13 bases outside the gene matches. The CDR3 is 16 amino acids.

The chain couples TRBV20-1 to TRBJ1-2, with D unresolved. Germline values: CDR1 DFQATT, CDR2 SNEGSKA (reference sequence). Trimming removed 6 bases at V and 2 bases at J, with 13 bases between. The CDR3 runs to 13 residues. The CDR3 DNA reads TGCAGTGCCCCCCAGCTGGGGAACTATGGCTACACCTTC. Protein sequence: CSAPQLGNYGYTF.

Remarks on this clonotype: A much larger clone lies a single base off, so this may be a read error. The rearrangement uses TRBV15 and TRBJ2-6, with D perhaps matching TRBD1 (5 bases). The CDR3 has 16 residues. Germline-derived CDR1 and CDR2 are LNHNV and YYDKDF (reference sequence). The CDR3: CATSVAGISGAKVLTF. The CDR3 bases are TGTGCCACCAGCGTTGCAGGGATCTCTGGGGCCAAAGTCCTGACTTTC.

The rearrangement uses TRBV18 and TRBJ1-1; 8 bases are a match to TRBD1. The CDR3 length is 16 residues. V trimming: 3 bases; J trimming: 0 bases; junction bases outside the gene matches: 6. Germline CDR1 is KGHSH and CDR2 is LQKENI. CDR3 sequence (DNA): TGTGCCAGCTCACCGATGGACAGGGCCTTGAACACTGAAGCTTTCTTT. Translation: CASSPMDRALNTEAFF.